This is a list of T cell receptor beta chains from one sample in a study of graft-versus-host responses after intestinal transplantation. Their antigens remain unidentified. Generated by immunoSEQ multiplex PCR, the TCRdb table keeps only in-frame clones and is missing some. Here the sample spans some 23,000 clones, roughly four fifths being singletons. This specimen was unstimulated CD8+ T cells sorted from spleen or lymph node cells, taken before transplant. These receptors came from a human donor who was the organ donor for an intestinal transplant. Each CDR3 is given with its conserved first and last residue. D genes are given only for firm matches. Some rows mark clone size as missing; the rest say once, few, many or name a class of expanded clone.

V,D,size,J,DNA,CDR3
TRBV6-5,TRBD1,.,TRBJ1-2,TGTGCCAGCGTGACAGGGAAGGGCTACACCTTC,CASVTGKGYTF
TRBV4-1,TRBD2,few,TRBJ2-7,TGCGCCAGCAGAGACTACGGCGGGAGCTCCTACGAGCAGTACTTC,CASRDYGGSSYEQYF
TRBV14,.,few,TRBJ1-1,TGTGCCAGCAGCCAGGGGAGGGCTGAAGCTTTCTTT,CASSQGRAEAFF
TRBV4-3,.,.,TRBJ1-5,TGCGCCAGCAGCCAAGATCGGAGCAATCAGCCCCAGCATTTT,CASSQDRSNQPQHF
TRBV6-5,.,.,TRBJ2-5,TGTGCCAGCAGTTACGGGACAAACCAAGAGACCCAGTACTTC,CASSYGTNQETQYF
TRBV27,.,.,TRBJ2-7,TGTGCCAGCAGTTTAGCGGGAAGCTCCTACGAGCAGTACTTC,CASSLAGSSYEQYF
TRBV4-2,.,.,TRBJ1-1,TGTGCCAGCAGCCAAGAAGTGGTAACACAGCGGAACACTGAAGCTTTCTTT,CASSQEVVTQRNTEAFF
TRBV10-3,.,.,TRBJ1-6,TGTGCCATCGGAGACGCCGGTGGGACGGTTAATTCACCCCTCCACTTT,CAIGDAGGTVNSPLHF
TRBV9,.,few,TRBJ2-5,TGTGCCAGCAGCTCTCGGGACTTAGAAGAGACCCAGTACTTC,CASSSRDLEETQYF
TRBV5-1,.,.,TRBJ2-7,TGCGCCAGCAGCTTGGTCCTAGCTTCCGAGCAGTACTTC,CASSLVLASEQYF
TRBV14,.,.,TRBJ2-5,TGTGCCAGCAGCCCCATCAATGTAACAGGACAAGAGACCCAGTACTTC,CASSPINVTGQETQYF
TRBV13,TRBD1,.,TRBJ2-7,TGTGCCAGCAGCTTAGGCGTGATCGGACAGGGGGACCACGAGCAGTACTTC,CASSLGVIGQGDHEQYF
TRBV7-2,.,.,TRBJ2-2,TGTGCCAGCAGCCCCAAGTGGGAGCTGTTTTTT,CASSPKWELFF
TRBV16,.,.,TRBJ1-4,TGTGCCAGCAGCCAATCAACCGGGACAAAGAATGAAAAACTGTTTTTT,CASSQSTGTKNEKLFF
TRBV7-2,.,.,TRBJ2-7,TGTGCCAGCAGCTTGACCGAAAGCCGGGAATTCCGCTACGAGCAGTACTTC,CASSLTESREFRYEQYF
TRBV4-1,TRBD1,.,TRBJ2-7,TGCGCCAGCAGCATTAACCAGGGGGCCTACGAGCAGTACTTC,CASSINQGAYEQYF
TRBV5-4,.,.,TRBJ2-5,TGTGCCAGCAGCTGGGCGGATGAGACCCAGTACTTC,CASSWADETQYF
TRBV6-1,.,few,TRBJ2-1,TGTGCCAGCAGTGAAGCCGGCGGAGACTCCTACAATGAGCAGTTCTTC,CASSEAGGDSYNEQFF
TRBV13,TRBD1,once,TRBJ1-1,TGTGCCAGCAGCCTCCGACAGGGGAAGACTGAAGCTTTCTTT,CASSLRQGKTEAFF
TRBV30,.,.,TRBJ1-1,TGTGCCTGGGACAGTCTAGGGAACACTGAAGCTTTCTTT,CAWDSLGNTEAFF
TRBV19,.,.,TRBJ2-1,TGTGCCAGTAGTACAGTTATTTACAATGAGCAGTTCTTC,CASSTVIYNEQFF
TRBV27,.,.,TRBJ2-1,TGTGCCAGCAATCCGTACCCCGCGTCCTACAATGAGCAGTTCTTC,CASNPYPASYNEQFF
TRBV9,.,.,TRBJ2-3,TGTGCCAGCAGCGTTGATGCATCAGGCACAGATACGCAGTATTTT,CASSVDASGTDTQYF
TRBV29-1,.,.,TRBJ1-1,TGCAGCGTTGAGGACGGGAACACTGAAGCTTTCTTT,CSVEDGNTEAFF
TRBV14,TRBD1,.,TRBJ1-1,TGTGCCAGCAGCCTACTGACAGGGCAAGCTTTCTTT,CASSLLTGQAFF
TRBV27,.,.,TRBJ1-5,TGTGCCAGCAGTTTAGGGCGGGGTCAGCCCCAGCATTTT,CASSLGRGQPQHF
TRBV7-8,.,.,TRBJ2-2,TGTGCCAGCAGGGAGAGGCCGGGGACGAGGGAGCTGTTTTTT,CASRERPGTRELFF
TRBV7-8,TRBD2,.,TRBJ2-3,TGTGCCAGCAGTCACAGCGGGAGGGCCCTCCCTCTCACAGATACGCAGTATTTT,CASSHSGRALPLTDTQYF
TRBV7-9,.,.,TRBJ2-6,TGTGCCAGCAGCTTTCACTCTGGGGCCAACGTCCTGACTTTC,CASSFHSGANVLTF
TRBV6-5,.,.,TRBJ1-4,TGTGCCAGCAGTTACGGGGCAGCTAATGAAAAACTGTTTTTT,CASSYGAANEKLFF
TRBV10-3,.,.,TRBJ2-3,TGTGCCATCAGTGAAGAGGGGGATACGCAGTATTTT,CAISEEGDTQYF
TRBV27,.,.,TRBJ2-1,TGTGCCAGCAGTTTTGTGGCTAGCGTTTACAATGAGCAGTTCTTC,CASSFVASVYNEQFF
TRBV6-1,.,few,TRBJ2-3,TGTGCCACCTCAGGGGGGGATTTTAGCACAGATACGCAGTATTTT,CATSGGDFSTDTQYF
TRBV6-1,.,once,TRBJ2-2,TGTGCCAGCAGCGGACTTGGGGGAGACACCGGGGAGCTGTTTTTT,CASSGLGGDTGELFF
TRBV10-2,TRBD1,.,TRBJ2-7,TGCGCCACCTTAGGGACAGACTCCTACGAGCAGTACTTC,CATLGTDSYEQYF
TRBV6-1,.,.,TRBJ2-2,TGTGCCAGCAGTCGACAGCTAGGGGACACCGGGGAGCTGTTTTTT,CASSRQLGDTGELFF
TRBV4-3,.,.,TRBJ2-3,TGCGCCAGCAGCCGGGAATATCAGGGGGGGTTAAACACAGATACGCAGTATTTT,CASSREYQGGLNTDTQYF
TRBV9,TRBD1,.,TRBJ1-1,TGTGCCAGCAGCGAGACAGGGAAGATCACTGAAGCTTTCTTT,CASSETGKITEAFF
TRBV21-1,.,.,TRBJ1-1,TGTGCCAGCAGCAACCAGACTCAGGTCACTGAAGCTTTCTTT,CASSNQTQVTEAFF
TRBV5-5,.,.,TRBJ2-2,TGTGCCAGCAGCTTCGTGGGTGGGAACACCGGGGAGCTGTTTTTT,CASSFVGGNTGELFF
TRBV7-2,TRBD1,.,TRBJ1-2,TGTGCCAGCAGCTTTTGGGGAGGAGGACAGGGGGGCGGCTACACCTTC,CASSFWGGGQGGGYTF